The rows below give T cell receptor beta chains drawn from one sample of a study of cytomegalovirus exposure and HLA in healthy donors. The data were produced by immunoSEQ multiplex PCR, yet TCRdb's version contains in-frame clones alone and is incomplete. The sample includes some 120,000 clones, roughly 80% of them seen just once. The sequencing input was PBMCs. The receptors here all came from a man aged 45 to 65 in good health and CMV-seronegative. The CDR3 runs from the conserved cysteine through the conserved F or W. The D gene is left open where the match is weak. Size is omitted from some rows. Given values are once, few, many or a class for expanded clones.

D gene	clone size	V gene	J gene	CDR3 protein	CDR3 DNA
TRBD1	once	TRBV4-3	TRBJ2-1	CASSQGPTDRGNYNEQFF	TGCGCCAGCAGCCAAGGCCCCACGGACAGGGGGAACTACAATGAGCAGTTCTTC
NA	NA	TRBV10-1	TRBJ1-1	CASSESRGNTEAFF	TGCGCCAGCAGTGAGTCGCGGGGTAACACTGAAGCTTTCTTT
NA	NA	TRBV10-2	TRBJ2-1	CASSEVAGRSYNEQFF	TGCGCCAGCAGTGAGGTGGCGGGCAGATCCTACAATGAGCAGTTCTTC
NA	few	TRBV2	TRBJ1-2	CASSGTDWVYGYTF	TGTGCCAGCAGTGGAACAGATTGGGTCTATGGCTACACCTTC
TRBD2	NA	TRBV4-3	TRBJ2-1	CASSQEPLAGSSYNEQFF	TGCGCCAGCAGCCAAGAACCACTAGCGGGGAGCTCCTACAATGAGCAGTTCTTC
NA	NA	TRBV6-6	TRBJ1-2	CASTGADYGYTF	TGTGCCAGCACAGGGGCGGACTATGGCTACACCTTC
TRBD1	NA	TRBV28	TRBJ2-7	CASSLTGGHEQYF	TGTGCCAGCAGTCTTACAGGGGGCCACGAGCAGTACTTC
NA	NA	TRBV7-6	TRBJ2-2	CASKAENTGELFF	TGTGCCAGCAAGGCGGAAAACACCGGGGAGCTGTTTTTT
NA	NA	TRBV27	TRBJ1-5	CASSLDTTYPQHF	TGTGCCAGCAGTTTGGACACCACGTACCCCCAGCATTTT
TRBD2	NA	TRBV29-1	TRBJ2-4	CSVAGGGGGIQYF	TGCAGCGTAGCGGGGGGCGGGGGGGGCATTCAGTACTTC
TRBD2	few	TRBV15	TRBJ2-1	CATTRGNNEQFF	TGTGCCACCACGCGGGGGAACAATGAGCAGTTCTTC
NA	NA	TRBV28	TRBJ2-3	CASSSTGTTDTQYF	TGTGCCAGCAGTTCGACAGGTACCACAGATACGCAGTATTTT
TRBD2	NA	TRBV9	TRBJ2-3	CASSVGGGGDTDTQYF	TGTGCCAGCAGCGTAGGGGGGGGAGGGGACACAGATACGCAGTATTTT
TRBD2	NA	TRBV28	TRBJ2-1	CASSPGGTRKYNEQFF	TGTGCCAGCAGTCCGGGGGGGACTAGGAAATACAATGAGCAGTTCTTC
TRBD2	NA	TRBV7-7	TRBJ2-5	CASSQEGGETQYF	TGTGCTAGCAGCCAGGAGGGAGGGGAGACCCAGTACTTC
TRBD2	NA	TRBV19	TRBJ2-2	CASSIRLAGYTGELFF	TGTGCCAGTAGTATACGACTAGCGGGATACACCGGGGAGCTGTTTTTT
NA	NA	TRBV7-9	TRBJ2-7	CASRQNGEQYF	TGTGCCAGCAGACAAAATGGCGAGCAGTACTTC
TRBD2	NA	TRBV28	TRBJ2-1	CASSLHLTSGSSNEQFF	TGTGCCAGCAGTTTACACCTGACTAGCGGGAGCTCCAATGAGCAGTTCTTC
NA	NA	TRBV5-8	TRBJ2-6	CASSLREPGANVLTF	TGTGCCAGCAGCCTAAGAGAACCCGGGGCCAACGTCCTGACTTTC
TRBD2	NA	TRBV6-1	TRBJ2-2	CASIGEGTGELFF	TGTGCCAGCATTGGGGAGGGAACCGGGGAGCTGTTTTTT
TRBD1	NA	TRBV7-3	TRBJ2-7	CASSWKGQGPYEQYF	TGTGCCAGCAGCTGGAAGGGACAGGGCCCCTACGAGCAGTACTTC
NA	few	TRBV28	TRBJ2-7	CASRGRPLQQYF	TGTGCCAGCAGGGGGAGACCTCTCCAGCAGTACTTC
TRBD1	NA	TRBV15	TRBJ1-1	CATSTGTGGGYTEAFF	TGTGCCACCAGCACGGGGACAGGGGGCGGGTACACTGAAGCTTTCTTT
NA	NA	TRBV27	TRBJ2-7	CACAPGTPPYEQYF	TGTGCCTGTGCACCCGGGACACCTCCCTACGAGCAGTACTTC
TRBD1	NA	TRBV10-3	TRBJ2-7	CAIQGQGVYEQYF	TGTGCCATCCAGGGGCAGGGGGTATACGAGCAGTACTTC
NA	NA	TRBV5-1	TRBJ2-3	CASSLDLRGSTDTQYF	TGCGCCAGCAGCTTGGACCTCAGGGGTAGCACAGATACGCAGTATTTT
TRBD2	NA	TRBV5-1	TRBJ2-1	CASSGTSGTANYNEQFF	TGCGCCAGCAGCGGGACTAGCGGGACCGCAAACTACAATGAGCAGTTCTTC
TRBD1	NA	TRBV5-1	TRBJ1-1	CASSLGQGALNTEAFF	TGCGCCAGCAGCTTGGGACAGGGGGCTCTGAACACTGAAGCTTTCTTT
NA	NA	TRBV7-2	TRBJ2-7	CASSFRGRWTYEQYF	TGTGCCAGCAGCTTCCGAGGCCGGTGGACCTACGAGCAGTACTTC
TRBD2	NA	TRBV9	TRBJ2-3	CASSVDFGRAGTDTQYF	TGTGCCAGCAGCGTAGATTTCGGGAGGGCCGGCACAGATACGCAGTATTTT
NA	NA	TRBV28	TRBJ2-1	CASSAGYSYNEQFF	TGTGCCAGCAGTGCGGGTTACTCCTACAATGAGCAGTTCTTC
TRBD2	NA	TRBV11-3	TRBJ2-7	CASSPTSGSYEQYF	TGTGCCAGCAGCCCAACTAGCGGTTCCTACGAGCAGTACTTC
NA	few	TRBV2	TRBJ1-1	CASRLGGDTEAFF	TGTGCCAGCAGGTTGGGGGGAGACACTGAAGCTTTCTTT
TRBD1	NA	TRBV19	TRBJ2-5	CASSINRGRAETQYF	TGTGCCAGTAGTATTAACAGGGGGCGTGCGGAGACCCAGTACTTC
NA	NA	TRBV7-8	TRBJ2-5	CASSRGTVQETQYF	TGTGCCAGCAGCCGCGGGACAGTTCAAGAGACCCAGTACTTC
NA	NA	TRBV28	TRBJ2-5	CASSLLLGPETQYF	TGTGCCAGCAGTTTATTGCTGGGCCCAGAGACCCAGTACTTC
TRBD1	NA	TRBV5-4	TRBJ2-1	CASSYPPGQGPENEQFF	TGTGCCAGCAGTTACCCTCCGGGACAGGGACCCGAGAATGAGCAGTTCTTC
TRBD2	NA	TRBV28	TRBJ2-1	CASSPAGTSGRRQFF	TGTGCCAGCAGTCCCGCCGGGACTAGCGGGAGACGGCAGTTCTTC
TRBD1	NA	TRBV28	TRBJ2-6	CASRQQGPGANVLTF	TGTGCCAGCAGACAACAGGGGCCTGGGGCCAACGTCCTGACTTTC
TRBD2	NA	TRBV7-9	TRBJ2-2	CASSLIAGVGELFF	TGTGCCAGCAGCCTAATAGCGGGAGTCGGGGAGCTGTTTTTT
NA	NA	TRBV13	TRBJ1-1	CASSPAVHSGTLNTEAFF	TGTGCCAGCAGCCCCGCCGTGCACTCAGGCACTTTAAACACTGAAGCTTTCTTT
NA	NA	TRBV5-1	TRBJ1-2	CASSAGTGYGYSF	TGCGCCAGCAGCGCCGGAACAGGGTATGGCTACTCCTTC
TRBD1	NA	TRBV6-5	TRBJ1-4	CASSYEQGANEKLFF	TGTGCCAGCAGTTACGAGCAGGGGGCTAATGAAAAACTGTTTTTT
TRBD2	NA	TRBV11-2	TRBJ2-3	CASSLSGSQADTQYF	TGTGCCAGCAGCCTTAGCGGGAGTCAGGCAGATACGCAGTATTTT
TRBD2	NA	TRBV5-1	TRBJ2-1	CASSLSGGSSYNEQFF	TGCGCCAGCAGCTTGTCGGGGGGGAGCTCCTACAATGAGCAGTTCTTC
TRBD1	NA	TRBV28	TRBJ1-5	CASSLTGTVNQPQHF	TGTGCCAGCAGTTTAACCGGGACAGTCAATCAGCCCCAGCATTTT
NA	few	TRBV15	TRBJ2-7	CATSRRQAEQYF	TGTGCCACCAGCCGACGCCAGGCCGAGCAGTACTTC